The subject of this entry is one TCR beta chain. There is no known antigen for this receptor. The method behind the library was the immunoSEQ multiplex PCR assay. In its TCRdb copy, this immuneACCESS table keeps in-frame sequences only and misses some clones. Where compared with another copy, unresolved V genes explain less than half of these, and the others have no known cause. This sample's records show approximately 190,000 clones. Clones ranked in the top ten supply roughly 2% of the sample. CDR1 and CDR2 (MNHEY, SVGEGT) derive from the germline V gene. The germline V and J ends show losses of 3 bases and 0 bases respectively, and no gene match explains 13 bases of the junction. Inclusive of the bounding cysteine and phenylalanine, the CDR3 is 20 residues long. Of all the DNA, just the CDR3 is kept, 60 bases in frame from base 1. The record originates from a study of control samples from healthy donors and cancer patients (dated by TCRdb to the early 2020s).

The chain is made from TRBV6-2 or TRBV6-3 and TRBJ2-1, with 11 junctional bases fitting TRBD2. Sample: blood. The TCR was taken from a woman in her 30s in good health. The CDR3 region reads CASSYVASGGPTYSYNEQFF. The sequenced DNA: TGTGCCAGCAGTTATGTGGCTAGCGGGGGGCCCACATACTCCTACAATGAGCAGTTCTTC.